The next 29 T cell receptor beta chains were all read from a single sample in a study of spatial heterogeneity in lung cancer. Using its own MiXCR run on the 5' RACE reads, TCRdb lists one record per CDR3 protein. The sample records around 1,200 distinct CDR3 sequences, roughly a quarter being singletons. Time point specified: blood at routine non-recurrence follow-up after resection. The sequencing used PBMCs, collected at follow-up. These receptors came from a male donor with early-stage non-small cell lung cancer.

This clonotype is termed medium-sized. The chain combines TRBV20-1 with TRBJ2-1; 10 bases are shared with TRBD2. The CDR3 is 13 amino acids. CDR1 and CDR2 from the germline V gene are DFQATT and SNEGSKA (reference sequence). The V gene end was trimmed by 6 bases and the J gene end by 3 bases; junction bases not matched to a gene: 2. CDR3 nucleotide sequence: TGCAGTGCACGGACTAGCGGCTACAATGAGCAGTTCTTC. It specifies CSARTSGYNEQFF.

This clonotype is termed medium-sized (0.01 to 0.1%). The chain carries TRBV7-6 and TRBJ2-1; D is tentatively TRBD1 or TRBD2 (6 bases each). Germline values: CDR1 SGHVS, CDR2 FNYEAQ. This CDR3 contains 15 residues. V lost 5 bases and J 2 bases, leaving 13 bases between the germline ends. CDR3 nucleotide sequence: TGTGCCAGCAGCCCGGGGGCGGCAACCTACAATGAGCAGTTCTTC. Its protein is CASSPGAATYNEQFF.

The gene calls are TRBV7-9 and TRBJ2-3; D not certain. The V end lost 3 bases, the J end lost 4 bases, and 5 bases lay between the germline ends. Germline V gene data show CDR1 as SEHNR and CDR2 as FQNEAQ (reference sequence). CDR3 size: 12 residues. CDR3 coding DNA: TGTGCCAGCAGCTTCGGTTCAGATACGCAGTATTTT. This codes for CASSFGSDTQYF.

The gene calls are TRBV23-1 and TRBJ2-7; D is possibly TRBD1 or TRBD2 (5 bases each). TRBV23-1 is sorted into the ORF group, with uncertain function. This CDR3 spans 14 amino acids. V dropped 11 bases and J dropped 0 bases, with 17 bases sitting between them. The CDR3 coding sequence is TGCGCCGGCCCACGGGGACGAATCTCCTACGAGCAGTACTTC. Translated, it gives CAGPRGRISYEQYF.

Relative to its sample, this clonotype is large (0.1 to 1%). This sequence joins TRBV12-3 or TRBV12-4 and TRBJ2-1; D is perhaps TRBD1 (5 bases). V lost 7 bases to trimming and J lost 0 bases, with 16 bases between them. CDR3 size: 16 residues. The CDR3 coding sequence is TGTGCCAGCACCCCCAGGGCGTCGAGCTCCTACAATGAGCAGTTCTTC. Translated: CASTPRASSSYNEQFF.

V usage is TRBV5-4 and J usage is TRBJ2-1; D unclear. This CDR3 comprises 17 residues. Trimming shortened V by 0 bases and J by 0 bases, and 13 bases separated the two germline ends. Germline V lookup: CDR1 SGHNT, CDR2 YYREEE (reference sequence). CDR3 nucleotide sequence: TGTGCCAGCAGCTTGGGGTCGGGTTTAAGCTCCTACAATGAGCAGTTCTTC. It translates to CASSLGSGLSSYNEQFF.

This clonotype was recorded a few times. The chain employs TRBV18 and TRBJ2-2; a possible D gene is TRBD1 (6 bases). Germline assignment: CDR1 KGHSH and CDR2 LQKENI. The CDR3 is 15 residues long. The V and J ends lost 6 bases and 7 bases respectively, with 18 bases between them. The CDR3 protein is CASSLRTDQIGELFF. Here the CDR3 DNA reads TGTGCCAGCTCCCTTCGGACAGACCAAATCGGGGAGCTGTTTTTT.

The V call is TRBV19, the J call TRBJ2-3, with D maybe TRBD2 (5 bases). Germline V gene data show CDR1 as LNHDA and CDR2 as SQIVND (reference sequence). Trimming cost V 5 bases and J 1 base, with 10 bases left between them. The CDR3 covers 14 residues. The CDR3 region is CASSEGTRTDTQYF. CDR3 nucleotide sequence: TGTGCCAGTAGTGAGGGCACCCGCACAGATACGCAGTATTTT.

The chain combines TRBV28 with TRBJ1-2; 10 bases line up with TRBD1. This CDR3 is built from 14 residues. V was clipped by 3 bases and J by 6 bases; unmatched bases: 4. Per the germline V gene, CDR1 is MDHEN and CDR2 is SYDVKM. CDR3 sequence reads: CASSFGTGADGYTF. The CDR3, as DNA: TGTGCCAGCAGTTTTGGGACAGGGGCCGATGGCTACACCTTC.

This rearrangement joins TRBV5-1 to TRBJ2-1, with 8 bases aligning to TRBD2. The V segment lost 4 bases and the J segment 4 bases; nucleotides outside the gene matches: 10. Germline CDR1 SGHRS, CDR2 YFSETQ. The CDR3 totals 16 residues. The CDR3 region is CASSLASGPFYNEQFF. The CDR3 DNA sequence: TGCGCCAGCAGCCTGGCTAGCGGGCCCTTTTACAATGAGCAGTTCTTC.

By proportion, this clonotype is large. DNA for the CDR3: TGTGCCATCAGTGAGGGGGCTCGCATGAACACTGAAGCTTTCTTT. It translates to CAISEGARMNTEAFF. The chain combines TRBV10-3 with TRBJ1-1; possible D gene TRBD1, 5 bases. The CDR3 is 15 residues long. Germline CDR1 is ENHRY and CDR2 is SYGVKD. Trimming removed 2 bases at V and 0 bases at J, with 10 bases between.

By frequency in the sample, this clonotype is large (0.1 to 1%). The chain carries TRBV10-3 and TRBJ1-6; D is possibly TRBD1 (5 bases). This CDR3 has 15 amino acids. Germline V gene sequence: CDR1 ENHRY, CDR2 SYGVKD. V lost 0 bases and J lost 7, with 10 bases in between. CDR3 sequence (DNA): TGTGCCATCAGTGAGTCGGCAGGGCAGAATTCACCCCTCCACTTT. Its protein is CAISESAGQNSPLHF.

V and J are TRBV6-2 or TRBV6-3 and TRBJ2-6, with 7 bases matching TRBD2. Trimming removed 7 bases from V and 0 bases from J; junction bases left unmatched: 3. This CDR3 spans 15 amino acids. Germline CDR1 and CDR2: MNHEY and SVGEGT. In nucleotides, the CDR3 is TGTGCCAGCACCCCGGGAGGCTCTGGGGCCAACGTCCTGACTTTC. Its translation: CASTPGGSGANVLTF.

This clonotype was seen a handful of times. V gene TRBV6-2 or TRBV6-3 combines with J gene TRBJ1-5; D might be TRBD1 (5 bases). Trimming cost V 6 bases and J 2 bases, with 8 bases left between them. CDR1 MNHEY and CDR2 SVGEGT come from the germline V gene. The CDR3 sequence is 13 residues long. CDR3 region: CASRTDGNQPQHF. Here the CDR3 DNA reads TGTGCCAGCAGGACAGATGGCAATCAGCCCCAGCATTTT.

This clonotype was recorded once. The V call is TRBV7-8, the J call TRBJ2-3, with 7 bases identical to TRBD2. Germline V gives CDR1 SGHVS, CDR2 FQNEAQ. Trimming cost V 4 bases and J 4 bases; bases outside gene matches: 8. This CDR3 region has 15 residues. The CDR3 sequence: CASSSGGRGADTQYF. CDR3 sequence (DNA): TGTGCCAGCAGCTCCGGGGGGAGAGGGGCAGATACGCAGTATTTT.

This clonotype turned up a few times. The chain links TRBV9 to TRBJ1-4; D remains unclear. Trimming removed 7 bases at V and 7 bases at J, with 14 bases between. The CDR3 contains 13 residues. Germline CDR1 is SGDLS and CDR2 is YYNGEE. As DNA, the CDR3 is TGTGCCAGCCGCCGAGAAGCGGGTGAAAAACTGTTTTTT. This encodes CASRREAGEKLFF.

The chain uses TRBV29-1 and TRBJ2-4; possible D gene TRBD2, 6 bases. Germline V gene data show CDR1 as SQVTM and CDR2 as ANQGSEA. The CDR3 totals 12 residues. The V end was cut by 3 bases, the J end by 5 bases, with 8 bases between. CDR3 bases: TGCAGCGTTGATGGCGGGGAAAACATTCAGTACTTC. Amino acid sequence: CSVDGGENIQYF.

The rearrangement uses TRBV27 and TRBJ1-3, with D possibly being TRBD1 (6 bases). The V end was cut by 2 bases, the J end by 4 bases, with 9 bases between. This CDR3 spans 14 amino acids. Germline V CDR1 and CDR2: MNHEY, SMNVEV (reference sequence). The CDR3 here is CASSLGQGGNTIYF. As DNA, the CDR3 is TGTGCCAGCAGTTTAGGCCAGGGGGGAAACACCATATATTTT.

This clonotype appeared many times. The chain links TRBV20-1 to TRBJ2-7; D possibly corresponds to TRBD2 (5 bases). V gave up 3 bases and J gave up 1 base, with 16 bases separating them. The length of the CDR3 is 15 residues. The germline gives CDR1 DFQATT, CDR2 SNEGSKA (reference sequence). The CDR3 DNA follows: TGCAGTGCTAGCATGTCGCGGGCGAATTCCTACGAGCAGTACTTC. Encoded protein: CSASMSRANSYEQYF.

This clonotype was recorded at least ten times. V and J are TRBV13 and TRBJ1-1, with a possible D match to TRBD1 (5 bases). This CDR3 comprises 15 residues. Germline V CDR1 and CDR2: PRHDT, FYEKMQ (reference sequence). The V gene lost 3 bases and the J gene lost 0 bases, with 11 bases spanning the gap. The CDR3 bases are TGTGCCAGCAGCTTCTTGGGGCGGATGAACACTGAAGCTTTCTTT. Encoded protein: CASSFLGRMNTEAFF.

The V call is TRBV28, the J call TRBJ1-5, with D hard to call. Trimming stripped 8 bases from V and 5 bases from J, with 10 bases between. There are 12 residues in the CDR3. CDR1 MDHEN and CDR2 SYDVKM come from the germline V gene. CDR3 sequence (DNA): TGTGCCAGCGGTAGCGGCGATCAGCCCCAGCATTTT. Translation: CASGSGDQPQHF. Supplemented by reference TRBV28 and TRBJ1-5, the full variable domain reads DVKVTQSSRYLVKRTGEKVFLECVQDMDHENMFWYRQDPGLGLRLIYFSYDVKMKEKGDIPEGYSVSREKKERFSLILESASTNQTSMYLCASGSGDQPQHFGDGTRLSIL.

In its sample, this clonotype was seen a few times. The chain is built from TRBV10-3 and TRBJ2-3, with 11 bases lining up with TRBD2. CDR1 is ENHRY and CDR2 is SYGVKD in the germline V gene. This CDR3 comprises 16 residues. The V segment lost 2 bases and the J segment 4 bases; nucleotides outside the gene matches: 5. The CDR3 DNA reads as TGTGCCATCAGTGAGGTAGGGACTAGCGGCGCAGATACGCAGTATTTT. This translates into CAISEVGTSGADTQYF.

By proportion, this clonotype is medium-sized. CDR3 protein: CASSLQGTYEQYF. DNA for the CDR3: TGTGCCAGCAGCTTGCAGGGGACCTACGAGCAGTACTTC. V gene TRBV7-3 combines with J gene TRBJ2-7; possible D gene TRBD1, 6 bases. V gave up 3 bases and J gave up 2 bases, with 8 bases separating them. The germline gives CDR1 SGHTA, CDR2 FQGTGA. This CDR3 comprises 13 residues.

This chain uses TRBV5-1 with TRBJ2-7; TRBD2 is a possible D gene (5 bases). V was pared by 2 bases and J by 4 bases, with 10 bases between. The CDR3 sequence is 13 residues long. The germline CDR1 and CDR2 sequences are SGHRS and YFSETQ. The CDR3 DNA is TGCGCCAGCAGCTTATCCGGGGTTTACGAGCAGTACTTC. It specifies CASSLSGVYEQYF. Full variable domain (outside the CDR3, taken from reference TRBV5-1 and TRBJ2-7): KAGVTQTPRYLIKTRGQQVTLSCSPISGHRSVSWYQQTPGQGLQFLFEYFSETQRNKGNFPGRFSGRQFSNSRSEMNVSTLELGDSALYLCASSLSGVYEQYFGPGTRLTVT.

The CDR3 is CSAGTSGGTLGEQFF. The CDR3 DNA reads as TGCAGTGCCGGGACTAGCGGGGGGACACTGGGTGAGCAGTTCTTC. The V call is TRBV20-1, the J call TRBJ2-1; TRBD2 matches at 15 bases. V was pared by 6 bases and J by 9 bases, with 9 bases of the junction left unmatched. Germline CDR1 and CDR2: DFQATT and SNEGSKA (reference sequence). CDR3 size: 15 residues.

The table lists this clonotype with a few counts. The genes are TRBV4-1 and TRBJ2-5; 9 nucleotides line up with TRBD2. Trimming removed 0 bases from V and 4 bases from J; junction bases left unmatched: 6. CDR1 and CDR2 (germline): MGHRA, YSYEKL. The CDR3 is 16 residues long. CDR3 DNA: TGCGCCAGCAGCCAAGATTACGCGGGAGGGCGAGAGACCCAGTACTTC. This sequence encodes CASSQDYAGGRETQYF.

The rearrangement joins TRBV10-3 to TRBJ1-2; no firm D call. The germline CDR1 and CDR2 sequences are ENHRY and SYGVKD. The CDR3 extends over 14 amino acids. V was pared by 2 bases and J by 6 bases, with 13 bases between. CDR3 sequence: CAISEQVTGNGYTF. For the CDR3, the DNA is TGTGCCATCAGTGAGCAGGTTACGGGAAATGGCTACACCTTC.

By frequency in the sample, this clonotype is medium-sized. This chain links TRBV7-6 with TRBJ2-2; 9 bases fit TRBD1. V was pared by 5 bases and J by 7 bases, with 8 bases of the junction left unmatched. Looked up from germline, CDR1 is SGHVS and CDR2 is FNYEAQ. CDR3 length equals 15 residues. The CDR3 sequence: CASSPIQGAHGELFF. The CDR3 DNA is TGTGCCAGCAGCCCGATACAGGGGGCTCACGGGGAGCTGTTTTTT.

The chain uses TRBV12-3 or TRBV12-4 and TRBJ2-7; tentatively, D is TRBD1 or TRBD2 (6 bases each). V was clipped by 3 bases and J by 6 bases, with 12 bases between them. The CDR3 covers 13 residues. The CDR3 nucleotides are TGTGCCAGCAGTTTTGCTAGGGGGGCCGAGCAGTACTTC. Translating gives CASSFARGAEQYF.